Shown below are 31 T cell receptor beta chains from a single sample sequenced in a study of blood T cell repertoires in COVID-19. TCRdb keeps only in-frame clones here, not all; method: immunoSEQ multiplex PCR. The sample consists of about 140,000 clones, 70% to 85% of them appearing once. Sequencing was performed on peripheral blood. The receptors stem from a man between 60 and 70 years old with active or convalescent COVID-19.

The chain uses TRBV5-4 and TRBJ2-5; 8 nucleotides line up with TRBD2. The V gene's germline CDR1 is SGHNT and CDR2 YYREEE (reference sequence). The J segment lost 1 base and the V segment lost 5 bases, leaving 10 bases of the junction unmatched. CDR3 size: 16 residues. In DNA form, the CDR3 reads TGTGCCAGCAGAGCAACTAGCGGAAATCTCCAAGAGACCCAGTACTTC. Translated: CASRATSGNLQETQYF.

Remarks on this clone: In this CDR3 the conserved last residue, phenylalanine or tryptophan, is missing, so a read error is likely. This chain connects TRBV6-1 to TRBJ1-6; D is perhaps TRBD1 (6 bases). The germline V gene has CDR1 MNHNS and CDR2 SASEGT. V shed 2 bases and J shed 3 bases, with 11 bases lying between them. CDR3 length: 16 amino acids. The CDR3 is CASSETSTGYNSPLHL. The CDR3 nucleotides are TGTGCCAGCAGTGAAACGTCGACAGGCTATAATTCACCCCTCCACCTT.

This clone is a singleton in its sample. The chain uses TRBV12-3 or TRBV12-4 and TRBJ2-5, with TRBD1 identical over 8 bases. The trim removed 5 bases at V and 11 bases at J, leaving 4 bases unmatched. The CDR3 spans 11 residues. Here the CDR3 DNA reads TGTGCCAGCAGTGCGGACAGGGCGCAGTACTTC. It encodes CASSADRAQYF.

This sequence joins TRBV13 and TRBJ1-1; 9 bases align to TRBD1. CDR3 length: 14 residues. Germline V gene lookup returns CDR1 PRHDT and CDR2 FYEKMQ (reference sequence). Trimming removed 4 bases from V and 4 bases from J; junction bases left unmatched: 4. DNA for the CDR3: TGTGCCAGCAGCTGGGGACAGGGTAGCACTGAAGCTTTCTTT. This translates into CASSWGQGSTEAFF.

The rearrangement uses TRBV10-1 and TRBJ1-3, with D perhaps matching TRBD1 (5 bases). This CDR3 has 15 amino acids. Trimming took 4 bases from V and 1 from J, leaving 11 bases between them. Germline values: CDR1 WNHNN, CDR2 SYGVQD (reference sequence). CDR3 nucleotides: TGCGCCAGCAGTGGTGGCACAGGATCTGGAAACACCATATATTTT. Its translation: CASSGGTGSGNTIYF.

This clone has a single count. The chain employs TRBV6-5 and TRBJ1-1; possibly TRBD1 for D (5 bases). Per the germline V gene, CDR1 is MNHEY and CDR2 is SVGAGI. The CDR3 is 14 amino acids. Trimming cost V 2 bases and J 4 bases, with 11 bases left between them. The CDR3 coding sequence is TGTGCCAGCAGTTACCCCCCCGGGGGCACTGAAGCTTTCTTT. This encodes CASSYPPGGTEAFF.

The chain links TRBV27 to TRBJ1-6, with a tentative D call TRBD1 (6 bases). Per germline, CDR1 MNHEY and CDR2 SMNVEV (reference sequence). V was pared by 4 bases and J by 7 bases, with 26 bases between. The CDR3 has 19 residues. The CDR3 nucleotides are TGTGCCAGCAGTTCTACTCGTCCCGGGACAACTATGGGGAATTCACCCCTCCACTTT. Translation: CASSSTRPGTTMGNSPLHF.

V usage is TRBV6-5 and J usage is TRBJ1-2; no firm D call. V was clipped by 6 bases and J by 4 bases, with 6 bases between them. The CDR3 covers 11 residues. The V gene's germline CDR1 is MNHEY and CDR2 SVGAGI. CDR3 sequence: CASSTLYGYTF. The CDR3 bases are TGTGCCAGCAGCACTCTCTATGGCTACACCTTC.

The V and J genes are TRBV19 and TRBJ1-2; 9 positions agree with TRBD1. The CDR3 extends over 15 amino acids. Germline V gene data show CDR1 as LNHDA and CDR2 as SQIVND (reference sequence). V was pared by 8 bases and J by 9 bases, with 16 bases of the junction left unmatched. CDR3 nucleotides: TGTGCCAGTTCGTTAAACCCGGGACAGGGAGCAAGCTACACCTTC. Amino acids: CASSLNPGQGASYTF.

CDR3 protein: CASSQDSRREANYGYTF. In DNA, the CDR3 is TGCGCCAGCAGCCAAGATAGCCGGAGGGAAGCTAACTATGGCTACACCTTC. The V gene is TRBV4-3, the J gene TRBJ1-2; no firm D call. The germline V gene has CDR1 LGHNA and CDR2 YSLEER. The CDR3 contains 17 residues. V was cut by 0 bases and J by 0 bases, with 14 bases left in between.

The genes are TRBV7-9 and TRBJ1-2; D may be TRBD1 (5 bases). CDR1 is SEHNR and CDR2 is FQNEAQ in the germline V gene (reference sequence). V was shortened by 5 bases and J by 3 bases, with 13 bases between the two germline ends. The CDR3 runs to 14 residues. The DNA for the CDR3 is TGTGCCAGCAGCATTGGCCGGGGGGACTATGGCTACACCTTC. It encodes CASSIGRGDYGYTF.

DNA for the CDR3: TGTGCCATCAGTGCCCATTCCGACAGGGTGAACACTGAAGCTTTCTTT. It yields the protein CAISAHSDRVNTEAFF. The rearrangement links TRBV10-3 to TRBJ1-1; 7 nucleotides align to TRBD1. In germline, CDR1 is ENHRY, CDR2 SYGVKD. The CDR3 length is 16 residues. V lost 4 bases to trimming and J lost 0 bases; unmatched junction nucleotides: 8.

V gene TRBV24-1 combines with J gene TRBJ1-2; D uncertain. This CDR3 is built from 14 residues. Germline assignment: CDR1 KGHDR and CDR2 SFDVKD. The V end lost 2 bases, the J end lost 6 bases, and 12 bases lay between the germline ends. CDR3 loop: CATSDYTRVDGYTF. In DNA form, the CDR3 reads TGTGCCACCAGTGATTACACGAGGGTTGATGGCTACACCTTC.

CDR3 DNA sequence: TGTGCCAGCAGCCAAGACATAGGAGGAACCATCCCGGCGGGAGGCTACACCTTC. This gives the protein CASSQDIGGTIPAGGYTF. This chain uses TRBV3-1 (or the pseudogene TRBV3-2) with TRBJ1-2; D uncertain. CDR1 is LGHDT and CDR2 is YNNKEL in the germline V gene (reference sequence). The CDR3 extends over 18 amino acids. The germline V and J ends were trimmed by 0 bases and 8 bases, with 25 bases remaining between them.

Only one count was recorded for this clone. The J gene is TRBJ1-2, the V gene TRBV5-6, with TRBD1 identical over 8 bases. The CDR3 has 15 residues. Trimming took 0 bases from V and 5 from J; bases not matched to a gene: 6. CDR1 is SGHDT, CDR2 YYEEEE, per germline. The CDR3 DNA reads TGTGCCAGCAGCTTGGCTTTGAGGACAGGGTATGGCTACACCTTC. Its translation is CASSLALRTGYGYTF.

This clone was detected a few times. The J gene is TRBJ1-2, the V gene TRBV3-1 (or the pseudogene TRBV3-2), with TRBD1 matching over 7 bases. CDR1 and CDR2 from the germline V gene are LGHDT and YNNKEL (reference sequence). The CDR3 runs 13 residues. Losses at the gene ends were 3 bases for V and 6 bases for J; bases not matched to a gene: 4. The DNA of the CDR3 is TGTGCCAGCAGCCAGGGGACAGCTCATGGCTACACCTTC. This codes for CASSQGTAHGYTF.

This clone was observed a few times. The J gene is TRBJ1-2, the V gene TRBV30; a possible D gene is TRBD1 (5 bases). V lost 2 bases and J 4 bases, leaving 11 bases between the germline ends. The CDR3 sequence is 13 residues long. Germline values: CDR1 GTSNPN, CDR2 SVGIG (reference sequence). The CDR3 loop is CAWSTLQVYGYTF. CDR3 sequence (DNA): TGTGCCTGGAGTACCTTACAGGTCTATGGCTACACCTTC.

The gene calls are TRBV5-1 and TRBJ1-4; possibly TRBD1 for D (5 bases). CDR3 size: 13 residues. The germline V gene encodes CDR1 SGHRS and CDR2 YFSETQ. Trimming left V 4 bases short and J 6 bases short, with 10 bases between. The CDR3 spells CASSLWGDEKLFF. As DNA, the CDR3 is TGCGCCAGCAGCCTGTGGGGGGATGAAAAACTGTTTTTT.

The chain is built from TRBV6-5 and TRBJ2-1; 8 bases agree with TRBD2. This CDR3 contains 16 residues. Germline V gene data show CDR1 as MNHEY and CDR2 as SVGAGI. V gave up 2 bases and J gave up 0 bases; unmatched junction bases: 3. In nucleotides, the CDR3 is TGTGCCAGCAGTTACGGGACTAGGGGCTCCTACAATGAGCAGTTCTTC. Translating it yields CASSYGTRGSYNEQFF.

The chain links TRBV28 to TRBJ2-2, with 10 bases that match TRBD2. With 6 bases clipped from V and 7 bases from J, the junction kept 17 bases outside the gene matches. Germline CDR1 MDHEN, CDR2 SYDVKM. The CDR3 runs to 18 residues. The CDR3 loop is CASSIPLAGLLGIGELFF. CDR3 sequence (DNA): TGTGCCAGCAGCATCCCACTAGCGGGATTACTCGGGATCGGGGAGCTGTTTTTT.

The V and J genes are TRBV19 and TRBJ1-1; a possible D gene is TRBD1 (5 bases). The CDR3 runs 14 residues. V shed 3 bases and J shed 4 bases, with 12 bases lying between them. Germline loops: CDR1 LNHDA, CDR2 SQIVND (reference sequence). The CDR3 is CASSINQGGTEAFF. CDR3 coding DNA: TGTGCCAGTAGTATCAATCAGGGAGGCACTGAAGCTTTCTTT.

This chain uses TRBV5-1 with TRBJ2-2, with a possible D match to TRBD2 (6 bases). The CDR3 runs to 13 residues. The V gene's germline CDR1 is SGHRS and CDR2 YFSETQ. Trimming removed 10 bases at V and 1 base at J, with 11 bases between. CDR3 amino acids: CAGGTGNTGELFF. DNA of the CDR3: TGCGCCGGAGGGACGGGGAACACCGGGGAGCTGTTTTTT. Complete variable domain (other parts from reference TRBV5-1 and TRBJ2-2): KAGVTQTPRYLIKTRGQQVTLSCSPISGHRSVSWYQQTPGQGLQFLFEYFSETQRNKGNFPGRFSGRQFSNSRSEMNVSTLELGDSALYLCAGGTGNTGELFFGEGSRLTVL.

The rearrangement uses TRBV12-5 and TRBJ2-2; D uncertain. CDR1 and CDR2 from the germline V gene are LGHNT and FRNRAP. CDR3 size: 12 residues. Trimming took 0 bases from V and 8 from J, leaving 4 bases between them. This CDR3 reads CASGLVQGELFF. In DNA form, the CDR3 reads TGTGCTAGTGGTTTGGTACAAGGGGAGCTGTTTTTT.

The table lists this clone with a count of one. As DNA, the CDR3 is TGTGCCTGGAGTGGAGTGGATGAGCAGTTCTTC. It encodes CAWSGVDEQFF. This rearrangement joins TRBV30 to TRBJ2-1; D unclear. V was pared by 1 base and J by 8 bases, with 6 bases between. CDR3 length equals 11 residues. Germline assignment: CDR1 GTSNPN and CDR2 SVGIG (reference sequence).

The chain recombines TRBV19 with TRBJ2-5; 11 bases fit TRBD2. The germline V gene has CDR1 LNHDA and CDR2 SQIVND (reference sequence). This CDR3 spans 15 amino acids. Trimming took 7 bases from V and 0 from J; bases not matched to a gene: 4. CDR3 residues: CASTRLAGNQETQYF. CDR3 DNA sequence: TGTGCCAGTACCCGACTAGCGGGGAACCAAGAGACCCAGTACTTC.

CDR3 loop: CASSEARQVFNEKLFF. The CDR3 DNA reads as TGTGCCAGCAGCGAGGCCCGACAGGTGTTTAATGAAAAACTGTTTTTT. The chain uses TRBV7-2 and TRBJ1-4, with a possible D match to TRBD1 (6 bases). Germline loops: CDR1 SGHTA, CDR2 FQGNSA. Trimming left V 5 bases short and J 4 bases short, with 17 bases between. The CDR3 runs 16 residues.

The chain recombines TRBV14 with TRBJ1-1; D might be TRBD1 (5 bases). The germline V gene encodes CDR1 SGHDN and CDR2 FVKESK. The ends were cut back, 4 bases at V and 1 base at J, with 10 bases in the middle. This CDR3 is 14 amino acids long. CDR3 protein: CASSRITGNTEAFF. CDR3 nucleotides: TGTGCCAGCAGCCGTATAACAGGGAACACTGAAGCTTTCTTT.

This clone was picked up a small number of times. This chain uses TRBV12-3 or TRBV12-4 with TRBJ1-4; D uncertain. This CDR3 spans 11 amino acids. Trimming took 2 bases from V and 8 from J, leaving 3 bases between them. CDR3 residues: CASSLSEKLFF. CDR3 DNA sequence: TGTGCCAGCAGTTTATCAGAAAAACTGTTTTTT.

The chain is built from TRBV3-1 (or the pseudogene TRBV3-2) and TRBJ1-6; 9 nucleotides align to TRBD1. Germline lookup yields CDR1 LGHDT and CDR2 YNNKEL (reference sequence). The CDR3 length is 15 residues. V trimming: 5 bases; J trimming: 13 bases; junction bases outside the gene matches: 12. The CDR3: CASSLIGTGISPLHF. DNA of the CDR3: TGTGCCAGCAGCTTAATCGGGACAGGGATTTCCCCCCTCCACTTT.

This chain connects TRBV2 to TRBJ2-1, with 8 bases identical to TRBD1. Germline assignment: CDR1 SNHLY and CDR2 FYNNEI. The CDR3 sequence is 15 residues long. The junction had 7 bases not matched to a gene; V was cut back by 2 bases and J by 7 bases. CDR3 loop: CASSELGQGANEQFF. The DNA for the CDR3 is TGTGCCAGCAGTGAATTAGGGCAGGGGGCAAATGAGCAGTTCTTC. Variable domain in full (rest from reference TRBV2 and TRBJ2-1): EPEVTQTPSHQVTQMGQEVILRCVPISNHLYFYWYRQILGQKVEFLVSFYNNEISEKSEIFDDQFSVERPDGSNFTLKIRSTKLEDSAMYFCASSELGQGANEQFFGPGTRLTVL.

This chain links TRBV14 with TRBJ1-4; D is uncertain. Germline CDR1 is SGHDN and CDR2 is FVKESK. This CDR3 is 12 amino acids long. The V end was cut by 9 bases, the J end by 4 bases, with 9 bases between. The CDR3 is CASSLFNEKLFF. CDR3 DNA sequence: TGTGCCAGTTCTCTTTTTAATGAAAAACTGTTTTTT.